The 21 T cell receptor beta chains below all came from one sample that was sequenced in a study of blood T cell repertoires in COVID-19. Data came from immunoSEQ multiplex PCR; TCRdb stores just in-frame clones and leaves some out. The sample holds about 350,000 clones; about nine tenths are singletons and the top ten take 1%. Sequencing was performed on PBMCs or T cells enriched from blood (not recorded which). These receptors came from a woman in her thirties who had been exposed to COVID-19.

This sequence joins TRBV5-6 and TRBJ1-2; the match to TRBD1 covers 8 bases. Germline assignment: CDR1 SGHDT and CDR2 YYEEEE. The CDR3 runs to 15 residues. V was pared by 4 bases and J by 7 bases, with 12 bases of the junction left unmatched. CDR3 residues: CASSRDRGRPSGYTF. CDR3 coding DNA: TGTGCCAGCAGCAGAGACAGGGGTCGTCCGAGTGGCTACACCTTC.

This sequence joins TRBV10-3 and TRBJ2-7; D may be TRBD1 (5 bases). Per germline, CDR1 ENHRY and CDR2 SYGVKD. CDR3 length: 15 amino acids. Trimming shortened V by 5 bases and J by 3 bases, and 17 bases separated the two germline ends. The CDR3 loop reads CAISSTDSFHYEQYF. The DNA for the CDR3 is TGTGCCATCAGTTCCACCGACAGCTTCCACTACGAGCAGTACTTC.

The chain combines TRBV9 with TRBJ1-4, with D perhaps TRBD1 (6 bases). Looked up from germline, CDR1 is SGDLS and CDR2 is YYNGEE. V was pared by 0 bases and J by 13 bases, with 16 bases between. The CDR3 covers 14 residues. In DNA form, the CDR3 reads TGTGCCAGCAGCGTAGATGGGGTACAAGGGGGACTGTTTTTT. Encoded protein: CASSVDGVQGGLFF.

The CDR3 loop is CASSFRRDSRNEKLFF. The CDR3 DNA sequence: TGTGCCAGCAGCTTTAGACGGGACAGCCGAAATGAAAAACTGTTTTTT. The gene calls are TRBV7-9 and TRBJ1-4, with 7 bases identical to TRBD1. The CDR3 has 16 residues. After removal of 3 bases from V and 5 bases from J, the junction contained 9 bases not matched to a gene. The germline V gene encodes CDR1 SEHNR and CDR2 FQNEAQ (reference sequence).

The genes are TRBV11-3 and TRBJ1-6, with D hard to call. There are 13 residues in the CDR3. Germline CDR1 is SGHNT and CDR2 is YENEEA. Trimming stripped 2 bases from V and 6 bases from J, with 5 bases between. The CDR3 loop is CASSLRFNSPLHF. The CDR3 DNA follows: TGTGCCAGCAGCTTACGGTTTAATTCACCCCTCCACTTT.

The chain has TRBV10-3 and TRBJ1-5; possible D gene TRBD1, 5 bases. The germline gives CDR1 ENHRY, CDR2 SYGVKD. The CDR3 totals 14 residues. The V and J ends lost 0 bases and 4 bases respectively, with 7 bases between them. The CDR3 sequence is CAISESDRNQPQHF. CDR3 nucleotide sequence: TGTGCCATCAGTGAGTCTGACAGAAATCAGCCCCAGCATTTT.

This rearrangement joins TRBV28 to TRBJ1-4; tentative D call: TRBD1 (5 bases). The V gene lost 1 base and the J gene lost 0 bases, with 12 bases spanning the gap. The CDR3 has 17 amino acids. Germline V gene data show CDR1 as MDHEN and CDR2 as SYDVKM. The chain's CDR3 is CASSLFGGSATNEKLFF. CDR3 DNA: TGTGCCAGCAGTTTATTCGGGGGGTCTGCAACTAATGAAAAACTGTTTTTT.

V usage is TRBV19 and J usage is TRBJ2-7, with D tentatively TRBD1 (5 bases). With 3 bases removed from V and 6 bases from J, the gap between germline ends came to 12 bases. The CDR3 runs to 13 residues. Looked up from germline, CDR1 is LNHDA and CDR2 is SQIVND (reference sequence). Written as DNA, the CDR3 is TGTGCCAGTAGTATTCGGGCAGGGCCCGAGCAGTACTTC. Translation: CASSIRAGPEQYF.

The gene calls are TRBV6-1 and TRBJ2-1; TRBD2 matches 8 bases. CDR1 is MNHNS and CDR2 is SASEGT in the germline V gene. The ends lost 1 base at V and 15 bases at J; junction bases unmatched: 14. This CDR3 has 15 amino acids. DNA for the CDR3: TGTGCCAGCAGTGAAGGGGGGGGACTAGTAATAATTCGGTTCTTC. Translation: CASSEGGGLVIIRFF.

This clone has a handful of counts. V and J are TRBV15 and TRBJ2-6; 8 bases map to TRBD1. The J segment lost 3 bases and the V segment lost 2 bases, leaving 12 bases of the junction unmatched. The CDR3 consists of 19 residues. Germline V lookup: CDR1 LNHNV, CDR2 YYDKDF (reference sequence). The CDR3 coding sequence is TGTGCCACCAGCAGACCTGCTTTGACAGGGGCTCTTGGGGCCAACGTCCTGACTTTC. This encodes CATSRPALTGALGANVLTF.

The rearrangement links TRBV9 to TRBJ1-5; D might be TRBD1 (6 bases). Germline V gene lookup returns CDR1 SGDLS and CDR2 YYNGEE. Between the trimmed V and J ends, which lost 0 bases and 4 bases, there was a span of 11 bases. CDR3 length: 15 amino acids. The CDR3 is CASSVGTDPNQPQHF. Written as DNA, the CDR3 is TGTGCCAGCAGCGTAGGGACAGACCCTAATCAGCCCCAGCATTTT.

V and J are TRBV28 and TRBJ1-1, with 9 bases matching TRBD1. V shed 6 bases, J shed 1 base, and the junction held 3 bases outside the gene matches. The CDR3 sequence is 14 residues long. Germline CDR1 reads MDHEN; CDR2 reads SYDVKM. Here the CDR3 DNA reads TGTGCCAGCAGGGGGGGACAGGGGAACACTGAAGCTTTCTTT. It translates to CASRGGQGNTEAFF.

This clone showed up just once. The genes are TRBV11-1 and TRBJ2-3; TRBD2 might be the D (5 bases). Germline CDR1 is SGHAT and CDR2 is FQDESV (reference sequence). Between the trimmed V and J ends, which lost 4 bases and 2 bases, there was a span of 10 bases. This CDR3 spans 14 amino acids. CDR3 sequence: CASSYLSATDTQYF. CDR3 sequence (DNA): TGTGCCAGCAGCTACCTTAGCGCCACAGATACGCAGTATTTT. Together with reference TRBV11-1 and TRBJ2-3, the CDR3 gives the full variable domain: EAEVAQSPRYKITEKSQAVAFWCDPISGHATLYWYRQILGQGPELLVQFQDESVVDDSQLPKDRFSAERLKGVDSTLKIQPAELGDSAMYLCASSYLSATDTQYFGPGTRLTVL.

The chain has TRBV5-1 and TRBJ2-1, with 9 bases matching TRBD2. Trimming at V came to 1 base and at J to 1 base, leaving 3 bases not matched to a gene. The CDR3 spans 16 residues. Germline V gene data show CDR1 as SGHRS and CDR2 as YFSETQ. The CDR3, as DNA: TGCGCCAGCAGCTTGACTAGCGGGCTTTCCTACAATGAGCAGTTCTTC. This encodes CASSLTSGLSYNEQFF.

The rearrangement joins TRBV28 to TRBJ1-5; TRBD1 matches 7 bases. This CDR3 has 15 residues. Germline lookup yields CDR1 MDHEN and CDR2 SYDVKM. The junction had 8 bases not matched to a gene; V was cut back by 6 bases and J by 3 bases. CDR3 in amino acids: CASRPTGADNQPQHF. The DNA for the CDR3 is TGTGCCAGCAGACCCACAGGGGCGGACAATCAGCCCCAGCATTTT.

The V and J genes are TRBV27 and TRBJ1-1, with 7 bases fitting TRBD1. The V and J ends lost 7 bases and 0 bases, in that order; junction bases with no gene match: 8. In germline, CDR1 is MNHEY, CDR2 SMNVEV (reference sequence). The CDR3 is made up of 15 amino acids. The CDR3 here is CASKYVGQMNTEAFF. The CDR3 nucleotides read TGTGCCAGCAAATACGTGGGACAGATGAACACTGAAGCTTTCTTT.

The count of this clone is one. The rearrangement uses TRBV6-6 and TRBJ2-1; tentative D call: TRBD2 (6 bases). The CDR3 runs 16 residues. Germline CDR1 reads MNHNY; CDR2 reads SVGAGI (reference sequence). Trimming pared 5 bases from V and 0 bases from J, leaving 14 bases between. CDR3 protein: CASSLGSGSSYNEQFF. CDR3 coding DNA: TGTGCCAGCAGTCTCGGTAGCGGAAGCTCCTACAATGAGCAGTTCTTC.

The chain joins TRBV5-4 to TRBJ2-1, with TRBD2 matching over 9 bases. The CDR3 contains 18 residues. CDR1 is SGHNT and CDR2 is YYREEE in the germline V gene (reference sequence). Trimming at V came to 1 base and at J to 7 bases, leaving 15 bases not matched to a gene. The CDR3 is CASSLPHGGGRVLNEQFF. The CDR3 bases are TGTGCCAGCAGCTTGCCCCACGGGGGCGGGAGGGTGTTGAATGAGCAGTTCTTC.

Here the CDR3 reads CASSLHRSGELFF. The CDR3 region has the DNA TGCGCCAGCAGCTTGCACAGGTCCGGGGAGCTGTTTTTT. This chain links TRBV5-1 with TRBJ2-2, with TRBD1 as a possible D gene (5 bases). CDR1 and CDR2 (germline): SGHRS, YFSETQ. V was shortened by 1 base and J by 6 bases, with 7 bases between the two germline ends. The length of the CDR3 is 13 residues. The variable domain in full, with the rest retrieved from reference TRBV5-1 and TRBJ2-2, is KAGVTQTPRYLIKTRGQQVTLSCSPISGHRSVSWYQQTPGQGLQFLFEYFSETQRNKGNFPGRFSGRQFSNSRSEMNVSTLELGDSALYLCASSLHRSGELFFGEGSRLTVL.

The CDR3 coding sequence is TGTGCCAGCAGCTTAACAGGGGCAGGGGTCGGGTCACCCCTCCACTTT. Amino acids: CASSLTGAGVGSPLHF. This rearrangement joins TRBV7-3 to TRBJ1-6; D might be TRBD1 (6 bases). Germline CDR1 is SGHTA and CDR2 is FQGTGA. Trimming pared 0 bases from V and 10 bases from J, leaving 16 bases between. This CDR3 is 16 amino acids long.

The V call is TRBV25-1, the J call TRBJ1-5, with TRBD1 as a possible D gene (5 bases). Trimming pared 3 bases from V and 1 base from J, leaving 16 bases between. CDR3 length: 17 amino acids. Germline CDR1 is MGHDK and CDR2 is SYGVNS. The CDR3 DNA reads TGTGCCAGCAGTGATAGTGAGGGACTACCCAGCAATCAGCCCCAGCATTTT. This sequence encodes CASSDSEGLPSNQPQHF.